This T cell receptor beta chain was captured in a study of PD-1 blockade in mismatch repair-deficient tumors. The CDR3 sequence is 11 residues long. In germline, CDR1 is MNHNS, CDR2 SASEGT. Profiling relied on immunoSEQ multiplex PCR, and the TCRdb table lists in-frame clones only, not all of them. The sample records under 150,000 clones, more than 85% being singletons. The sample here was peripheral blood, taken 44 weeks after starting pembrolizumab. This TCR derives from an adult with mismatch repair-deficient cancer. The chain carries TRBV6-1 and TRBJ2-5; D unclear. Matching the DNA end better, TRBJ2-7 makes the J call doubtful. CDR3 in DNA: TGTGCCAGCGGCAGGCCCTACGAGCAGTACTTC. Protein: CASGRPYEQYF.